Shown below are 25 T cell receptor beta chains from a single sample sequenced in a study of identical twins. TCRdb re-called the 5' RACE reads through MiXCR, storing one row per CDR3 protein. The sample has 400,000 to 550,000 distinct CDR3 sequences, approximately 25% seen once. These data were likewise used in another study, on T cells expressing NK-cell markers.

Sequencing was carried out using CD4+ T cells sorted from blood. These TCRs come from a woman between 18 and 29 years old in good health.

V usage is TRBV12-5 and J usage is TRBJ2-1; 9 positions match TRBD1. V shed 5 bases, J shed 4 bases, and the junction held 9 bases outside the gene matches. Germline assignment: CDR1 LGHNT and CDR2 FRNRAP. CDR3 length equals 16 residues. The DNA of the CDR3 is TGTGCTAGTGGTCCCTTAAGGACAGGGGTTTACAATGAGCAGTTCTTC. Its protein product is CASGPLRTGVYNEQFF.

V is TRBV12-3 or TRBV12-4 and J is TRBJ2-7; TRBD1 might be the D (6 bases). Trimming shortened V by 5 bases and J by 3 bases, and 14 bases separated the two germline ends. The CDR3 sequence is 14 residues long. CDR3 DNA: TGTGCCAGCAGTATAAGACAGGAAAACTACGAGCAGTACTTC. Amino acids: CASSIRQENYEQYF.

This clonotype was detected only a few times. This chain connects TRBV11-3 to TRBJ2-1, with TRBD2 identical over 8 bases. With V trimmed by 0 bases and J by 7 bases, 8 bases remained unmatched. This CDR3 is 16 amino acids long. The germline V gene encodes CDR1 SGHNT and CDR2 YENEEA. The CDR3 loop is CASSLESGSGENEQFF. The CDR3 nucleotides read TGTGCCAGCAGCTTAGAAAGCGGGAGTGGGGAGAATGAGCAGTTCTTC.

The rearrangement uses TRBV6-1 and TRBJ2-7, with D possibly being TRBD1 or TRBD2 (5 bases each). V was pared by 7 bases and J by 2 bases, with 15 bases between. Germline loops: CDR1 MNHNS, CDR2 SASEGT. CDR3 length equals 14 residues. CDR3 bases: TGTGCCAGCATGACCGGGACGGCAACCTACGAGCAGTACTTC. This codes for CASMTGTATYEQYF.

The J gene is TRBJ1-3, the V gene TRBV7-8; D gene unclear. The CDR3 is 14 residues long. V gave up 1 base and J gave up 3 bases, with 7 bases separating them. The germline CDR1 and CDR2 sequences are SGHVS and FQNEAQ. The CDR3 reads CASSLVRGGNTIYF. In DNA form, the CDR3 reads TGTGCCAGCAGCTTAGTTCGTGGTGGAAACACCATATATTTT.

This clonotype has more than one count but fewer than ten. The chain joins TRBV20-1 to TRBJ2-1, with D unclear. The germline V gene has CDR1 DFQATT and CDR2 SNEGSKA (reference sequence). The CDR3 consists of 12 residues. V lost 5 bases and J 10 bases, leaving 15 bases between the germline ends. The CDR3 spells CSAPYIGREQFF. CDR3 sequence (DNA): TGCAGTGCTCCCTACATAGGCAGAGAGCAGTTCTTC.

The chain has TRBV7-2 and TRBJ2-7; 9 positions agree with TRBD1. The germline V gene has CDR1 SGHTA and CDR2 FQGNSA. The J segment lost 0 bases and the V segment lost 4 bases, leaving 7 bases of the junction unmatched. This CDR3 spans 16 amino acids. The CDR3 loop is CASSSQDRGGSYEQYF. The CDR3 bases are TGTGCCAGCAGCTCCCAGGACAGGGGAGGCTCCTACGAGCAGTACTTC.

The chain carries TRBV6-2 or TRBV6-3 and TRBJ2-1, with 8 nucleotides matching TRBD1. This CDR3 has 15 amino acids. In germline, CDR1 is MNHEY, CDR2 SVGEGT. V lost 6 bases, J lost 6 bases, and 10 bases stayed unmatched. CDR3 nucleotides: TGTGCCAGCAGACTCGACAGGGGTGGTGCCAATGAGCAGTTCTTC. As protein: CASRLDRGGANEQFF.

The genes are TRBV20-1 and TRBJ2-1; D might be TRBD1 or TRBD2, each matching 5 bases. This CDR3 has 11 residues. CDR1 is DFQATT and CDR2 is SNEGSKA in the germline V gene (reference sequence). Trimming shortened V by 5 bases and J by 9 bases, and 11 bases separated the two germline ends. The CDR3 region has the DNA TGCAGTGCTGACACTAGGGGTGAGCAGTTCTTC. Translation: CSADTRGEQFF.

The rearrangement joins TRBV5-1 to TRBJ2-1, with 7 bases lining up with TRBD2. From germline, CDR1 is SGHRS and CDR2 YFSETQ. V shed 3 bases and J 3 bases; nucleotides not matched to a gene: 9. The CDR3 length is 16 residues. The CDR3 coding sequence is TGCGCCAGCAGCTCGAACCCGGGACTATACTACAATGAGCAGTTCTTC. Encoded protein: CASSSNPGLYYNEQFF.

V gene TRBV6-5 combines with J gene TRBJ2-7; possible D gene TRBD1, 6 bases. The V gene lost 0 bases and the J gene lost 0 bases, with 12 bases spanning the gap. The CDR3 contains 16 residues. Germline V gene sequence: CDR1 MNHEY, CDR2 SVGAGI. The CDR3, as DNA: TGTGCCAGCAGTTACTCGAAGAGGGGACACTCCTACGAGCAGTACTTC. Its protein is CASSYSKRGHSYEQYF.

V gene TRBV5-6 combines with J gene TRBJ1-1; D gene uncertain. CDR3 length: 13 residues. Germline V CDR1 and CDR2: SGHDT, YYEEEE. V dropped 0 bases and J dropped 11 bases, with 14 bases sitting between them. This CDR3 reads CASSLGAGPRAFF. CDR3 sequence (DNA): TGTGCCAGCAGCTTGGGCGCAGGCCCCCGGGCTTTCTTT.

The V call is TRBV9, the J call TRBJ2-7, with a possible D match to TRBD1 (5 bases). The CDR3 consists of 16 residues. Germline values: CDR1 SGDLS, CDR2 YYNGEE. The V end lost 4 bases, the J end lost 0 bases, and 17 bases lay between the germline ends. CDR3 in amino acids: CASSPRQSRSSYEQYF. The CDR3 region has the DNA TGTGCCAGCAGCCCCCGACAGTCTAGGAGCTCCTACGAGCAGTACTTC.

This chain uses TRBV29-1 with TRBJ1-1; TRBD1 aligns across 8 bases. The CDR3 runs to 14 residues. Trimming cost V 8 bases and J 4 bases; bases outside gene matches: 12. Germline CDR1 reads SQVTM; CDR2 reads ANQGSEA. In nucleotides, the CDR3 is TGCAGCTGTCAGACGGGACAGGTGGGCACTGAAGCTTTCTTT. Its protein product is CSCQTGQVGTEAFF.

The chain has TRBV2 and TRBJ2-4; D gene uncertain. In germline, CDR1 is SNHLY, CDR2 FYNNEI. There are 15 residues in the CDR3. V gave up 5 bases and J gave up 0 bases, with 11 bases separating them. The CDR3 DNA sequence: TGTGCCAGCAGTCCGGAGATGCTAGCCAAAAACATTCAGTACTTC. It specifies CASSPEMLAKNIQYF.

J is TRBJ2-3 and V is TRBV7-2; no reliable D call. V was pared by 1 base and J by 5 bases, with 13 bases between. Germline CDR1 is SGHTA and CDR2 is FQGNSA. This CDR3 contains 15 residues. For the CDR3, the DNA is TGTGCCAGCAGCTTAGGTGGCCTGTACGGAGATACGCAGTATTTT. This sequence encodes CASSLGGLYGDTQYF.

The genes are TRBV4-3 and TRBJ2-7; no definite D call. The germline V gene has CDR1 LGHNA and CDR2 YSLEER. The V end lost 0 bases, the J end lost 6 bases, and 12 bases lay between the germline ends. This CDR3 contains 14 residues. CDR3: CASSQDIGGREQYF. The DNA of the CDR3 is TGCGCCAGCAGCCAAGATATCGGCGGCCGCGAGCAGTACTTC.

V usage is TRBV7-8 and J usage is TRBJ2-7; 8 bases are a match to TRBD1. After removal of 6 bases from V and 3 bases from J, the junction contained 10 bases not matched to a gene. CDR1 and CDR2 from the germline V gene are SGHVS and FQNEAQ. The length of the CDR3 is 15 residues. The CDR3 DNA reads as TGTGCCAGCAGTCCCAGGGGGCAGAGCCTCTACGAGCAGTACTTC. It translates to CASSPRGQSLYEQYF.

This clonotype has just one count. V gene TRBV15 combines with J gene TRBJ1-1; no clear D. The V end lost 0 bases, the J end lost 0 bases, and 8 bases lay between the germline ends. Per the germline V gene, CDR1 is LNHNV and CDR2 is YYDKDF (reference sequence). This CDR3 has 15 amino acids. For the CDR3, the DNA is TGTGCCACCAGCAGAGAGGCAGGCTTGAACACTGAAGCTTTCTTT. Its protein is CATSREAGLNTEAFF.

This clonotype was counted between two and nine times. A read error may produce the germline difference seen at one junction end. This chain joins TRBV11-2 and TRBJ2-5; a weak D match, TRBD2 (5 bases). The CDR3 extends over 11 amino acids. Germline assignment: CDR1 SGHAT and CDR2 FQNNGV. The CDR3 nucleotides read TGTGCCAGCAGCTTAGGCGGGTCACCTGTGTTC. Amino acid sequence: CASSLGGSPVF.

This clonotype came up many times. The CDR3 region has the DNA TGTGCCAGCAGCCCGTGGGGGGGATCCTACAATGAGCAGTTCTTC. Its protein product is CASSPWGGSYNEQFF. The chain links TRBV7-2 to TRBJ2-1; 7 bases match TRBD2. The CDR3 runs to 15 residues. Germline CDR1 and CDR2: SGHTA and FQGNSA. V dropped 5 bases and J dropped 1; count of bases not matched to a gene: 5.

This clonotype was observed a handful of times. The V gene is TRBV10-3, the J gene TRBJ1-5; D unresolved. The CDR3 length is 15 residues. Germline lookup yields CDR1 ENHRY and CDR2 SYGVKD. V lost 6 bases and J 0 bases, leaving 12 bases between the germline ends. The CDR3 bases are TGTGCCATCAGCGCCGGACCAACTAGCAATCAGCCCCAGCATTTT. Its protein product is CAISAGPTSNQPQHF.

A few counts support this clonotype. This chain joins TRBV21-1 and TRBJ2-1. TRBV21-1 is assigned pseudogene status. This CDR3 is built from 10 residues. The CDR3 nucleotides read TGTGCCAGCGATAGCTATGAGCAGTTCTTC. It specifies CASDSYEQFF.

The V call is TRBV9, the J call TRBJ1-1; D call uncertain. The germline gives CDR1 SGDLS, CDR2 YYNGEE. The CDR3 totals 14 residues. Trimming shortened V by 2 bases and J by 6 bases, and 14 bases separated the two germline ends. The DNA for the CDR3 is TGTGCCAGCAGCGTTCGGGGAAGTGGAGCTGAAGCTTTCTTT. Translated: CASSVRGSGAEAFF. Drawing the rest from reference TRBV9 and TRBJ1-1, the complete variable domain is DSGVTQTPKHLITATGQRVTLRCSPRSGDLSVYWYQQSLDQGLQFLIQYYNGEERAKGNILERFSAQQFPDLHSELNLSSLELGDSALYFCASSVRGSGAEAFFGQGTRLTVV.

This clonotype has only a few counts. The chain carries TRBV19 and TRBJ2-7; D possibly corresponds to TRBD1 (6 bases). V was pared by 3 bases and J by 3 bases, with 15 bases between. Germline CDR1 reads LNHDA; CDR2 reads SQIVND (reference sequence). This CDR3 region has 15 residues. The DNA for the CDR3 is TGTGCCAGTAGTATGGGACACCTTCTACTCTACGAGCAGTACTTC. Translation gives CASSMGHLLLYEQYF.